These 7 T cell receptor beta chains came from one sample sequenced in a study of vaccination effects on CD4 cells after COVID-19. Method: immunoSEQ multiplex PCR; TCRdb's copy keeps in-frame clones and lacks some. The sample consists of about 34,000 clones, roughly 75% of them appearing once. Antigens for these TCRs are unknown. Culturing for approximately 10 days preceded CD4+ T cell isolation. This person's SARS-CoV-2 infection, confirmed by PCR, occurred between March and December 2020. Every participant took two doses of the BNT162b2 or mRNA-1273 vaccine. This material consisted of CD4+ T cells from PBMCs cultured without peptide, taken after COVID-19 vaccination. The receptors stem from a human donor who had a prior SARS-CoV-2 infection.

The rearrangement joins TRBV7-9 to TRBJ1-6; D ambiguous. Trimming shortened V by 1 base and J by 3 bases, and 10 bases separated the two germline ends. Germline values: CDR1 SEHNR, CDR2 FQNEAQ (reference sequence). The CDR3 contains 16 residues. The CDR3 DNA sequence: TGTGCCAGCAGCTTAGTCTATACAGACTATAATTCACCCCTCCACTTT. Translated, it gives CASSLVYTDYNSPLHF.

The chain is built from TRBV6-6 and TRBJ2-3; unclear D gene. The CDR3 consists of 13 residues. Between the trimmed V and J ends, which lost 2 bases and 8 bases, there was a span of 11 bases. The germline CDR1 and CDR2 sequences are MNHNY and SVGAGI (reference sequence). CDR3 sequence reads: CASSYPNPGTQYF. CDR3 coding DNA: TGTGCCAGCAGTTACCCCAATCCGGGTACGCAGTATTTT.

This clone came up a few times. CDR3 DNA sequence: TGCGCCAGCACTAACAGAGCGGATAGCTCCTACAATGAGCAGTTCTTC. This encodes CASTNRADSSYNEQFF. The chain uses TRBV5-1 and TRBJ2-1; weak D call: TRBD2 (5 bases). The CDR3 has 16 residues. The germline V gene encodes CDR1 SGHRS and CDR2 YFSETQ. Trimming stripped 6 bases from V and 0 bases from J, with 16 bases between.

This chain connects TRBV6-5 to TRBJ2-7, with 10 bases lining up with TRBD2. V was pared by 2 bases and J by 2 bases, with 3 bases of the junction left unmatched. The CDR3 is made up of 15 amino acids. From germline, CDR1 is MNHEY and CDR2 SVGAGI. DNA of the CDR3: TGTGCCAGCAGTTACAAGCGGGGGGGTACCTACGAGCAGTACTTC. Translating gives CASSYKRGGTYEQYF.

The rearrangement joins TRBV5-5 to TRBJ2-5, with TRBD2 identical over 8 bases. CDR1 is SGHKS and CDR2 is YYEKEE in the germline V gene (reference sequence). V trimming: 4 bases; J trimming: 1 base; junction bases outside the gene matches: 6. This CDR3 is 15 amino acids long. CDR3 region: CASSKTSARQETQYF. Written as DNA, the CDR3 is TGTGCCAGCAGCAAGACTAGCGCGCGCCAAGAGACCCAGTACTTC.

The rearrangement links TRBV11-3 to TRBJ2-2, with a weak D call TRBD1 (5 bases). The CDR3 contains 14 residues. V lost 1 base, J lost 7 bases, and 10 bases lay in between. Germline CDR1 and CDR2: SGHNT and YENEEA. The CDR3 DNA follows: TGTGCCAGCAGCTTAGGGGGCCGGATCGGGGAGCTGTTTTTT. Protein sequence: CASSLGGRIGELFF.

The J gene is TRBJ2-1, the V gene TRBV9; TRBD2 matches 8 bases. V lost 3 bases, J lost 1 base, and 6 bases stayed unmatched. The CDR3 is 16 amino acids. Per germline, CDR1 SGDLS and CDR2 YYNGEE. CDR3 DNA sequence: TGTGCCAGCAGCGCTCGGGGGGGAGTGTCCTACAATGAGCAGTTCTTC. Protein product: CASSARGGVSYNEQFF.